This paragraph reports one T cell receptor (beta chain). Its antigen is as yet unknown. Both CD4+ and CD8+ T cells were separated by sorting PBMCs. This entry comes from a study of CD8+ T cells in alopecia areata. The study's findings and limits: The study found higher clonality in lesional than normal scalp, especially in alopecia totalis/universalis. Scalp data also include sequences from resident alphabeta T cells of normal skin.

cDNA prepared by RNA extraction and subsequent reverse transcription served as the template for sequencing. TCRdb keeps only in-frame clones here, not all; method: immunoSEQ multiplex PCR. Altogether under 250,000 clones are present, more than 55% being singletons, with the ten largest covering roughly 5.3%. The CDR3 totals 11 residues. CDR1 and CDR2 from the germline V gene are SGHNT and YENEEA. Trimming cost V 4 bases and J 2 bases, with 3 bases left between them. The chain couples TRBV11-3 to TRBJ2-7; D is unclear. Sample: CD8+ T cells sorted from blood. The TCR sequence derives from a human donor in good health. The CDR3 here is CASSSTYEQYF. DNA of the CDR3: TGTGCCAGCAGCTCGACCTACGAGCAGTACTTC.